One sample yielded the 5 T cell receptor beta chains listed below, sequenced in a study of blood T cell repertoires in COVID-19. Data came from immunoSEQ multiplex PCR; TCRdb stores just in-frame clones and leaves some out. The sample lists over 600,000 clones, 70% to 90% occurring once. Sequenced sample: peripheral blood. The receptors shown here come from a young woman with acute or convalescent COVID-19.

The chain links TRBV4-3 to TRBJ2-7; 10 bases fit TRBD2. V shed 2 bases and J 4 bases; nucleotides not matched to a gene: 5. The CDR3 loop spans 15 amino acids. Germline V gene sequence: CDR1 LGHNA, CDR2 YSLEER. Here the CDR3 reads CASSQILAGGYEQYF. As DNA, the CDR3 is TGCGCCAGCAGCCAAATTTTAGCGGGGGGTTACGAGCAGTACTTC.

The chain combines TRBV28 with TRBJ1-2; D possibly corresponds to TRBD1 (5 bases). Germline V lookup: CDR1 MDHEN, CDR2 SYDVKM. The CDR3 spans 14 residues. V was pared by 5 bases and J by 7 bases, with 17 bases between. CDR3 DNA sequence: TGTGCCAGCAGTGGGGCGCCAGGGTTCTCTGGCTACACCTTC. Translating it yields CASSGAPGFSGYTF.

The chain links TRBV5-4 to TRBJ1-1, with a possible D match to TRBD1 (5 bases). Germline V CDR1 and CDR2: SGHNT, YYREEE (reference sequence). The CDR3 loop spans 13 amino acids. Trimming took off 3 bases at V and 5 bases at J, with 11 bases between the two ends. The DNA for the CDR3 is TGTGCCAGCAGCTGGGAGGGGCGGACTGAAGCTTTCTTT. Protein product: CASSWEGRTEAFF.

This chain connects TRBV20-1 to TRBJ1-2, with TRBD1 as a possible D gene (5 bases). The length of the CDR3 is 11 residues. V gave up 3 bases and J gave up 8 bases, with 10 bases separating them. Per germline, CDR1 DFQATT and CDR2 SNEGSKA (reference sequence). The CDR3 is CSARYQGGYTF. In DNA, the CDR3 is TGCAGTGCTAGGTATCAGGGAGGCTACACCTTC.

This clone was counted between two and nine times. An end of the junction does not agree with germline; a read error may underlie this. As DNA, the CDR3 is TGCAGCATCGGGATCCCATGTTCCTTT. Its protein product is CSIGIPCSF. The chain is built from TRBV29-1 and TRBJ1-1; D gene ambiguous. This CDR3 is 9 amino acids long. Germline CDR1 and CDR2: SQVTM and ANQGSEA.